This TCR beta chain was observed in a study of cytomegalovirus exposure and HLA in healthy donors. General study results and limits: Analyzed later, most CMV-associated TCR beta chains appeared HLA-restricted.

This clone was recorded only once. What it binds is not known. Primers for the PCR totalled 60 Vbeta and 13 Jbeta. TCRdb keeps only in-frame clones here, not all; method: immunoSEQ multiplex PCR. In the table there are about 130,000 clones, over 70% of which are singletons. V was clipped by 2 bases and J by 2 bases, with 11 bases between them. The germline CDR1 and CDR2 sequences are SGHAT and FQNNGV. This CDR3 is 15 amino acids long. The V and J genes are TRBV11-2 and TRBJ2-3, with D possibly being TRBD2 (6 bases). Sequenced material: PBMCs. This receptor was obtained from a man in his thirties or forties in good health and CMV-seronegative. The CDR3: CASSLTSFSTDTQYF. CDR3 nucleotides: TGTGCCAGCAGCTTAACTAGCTTCTCCACAGATACGCAGTATTTT.